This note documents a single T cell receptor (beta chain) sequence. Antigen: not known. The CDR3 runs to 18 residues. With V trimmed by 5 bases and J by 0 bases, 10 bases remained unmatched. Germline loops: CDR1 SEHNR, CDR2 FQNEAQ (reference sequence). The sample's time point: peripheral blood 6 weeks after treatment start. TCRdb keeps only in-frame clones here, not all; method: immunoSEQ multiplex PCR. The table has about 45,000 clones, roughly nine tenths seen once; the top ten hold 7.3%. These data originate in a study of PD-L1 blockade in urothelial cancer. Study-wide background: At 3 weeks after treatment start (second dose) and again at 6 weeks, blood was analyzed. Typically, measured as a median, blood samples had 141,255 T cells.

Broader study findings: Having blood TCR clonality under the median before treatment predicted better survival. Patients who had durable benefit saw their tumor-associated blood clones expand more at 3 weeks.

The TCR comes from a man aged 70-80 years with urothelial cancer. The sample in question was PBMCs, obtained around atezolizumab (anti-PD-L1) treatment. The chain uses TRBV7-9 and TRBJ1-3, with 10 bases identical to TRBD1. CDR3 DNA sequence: TGTGCCAGCAGCCGATCCGGGACAGGGGTTATCTCTGGAAACACCATATATTTT. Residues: CASSRSGTGVISGNTIYF.